The rows below give T cell receptor beta chains drawn from one sample of a study of long-term antiretroviral therapy in people with HIV. TCRdb keeps only in-frame clones here, not all; method: immunoSEQ multiplex PCR. The profile shows some 17,000 clones, 80% to 85% of them singletons. The source was unsorted PBMCs, collected 0.3 years before starting antiretroviral therapy. The receptors shown here come from a middle-aged man with HIV. The CDR3 runs from the conserved cysteine through the conserved F or W. Fields, in order: J gene, D gene, clone size, CDR3 length, V gene, CDR3 DNA, CDR3 protein. The D gene is left open where the match is weak. Clone size is shown for a subset of rows, as once, few, many or a class of expanded clone.

>TRBJ2-1|TRBD2|NA|16|TRBV11-2
TGTGCCAGCAGCCGACTAGCGGGGGGGCTAGCTCATGAGCAGTTCTTC
CASSRLAGGLAHEQFF
>TRBJ2-7|TRBD2|few|16|TRBV27
TGTGCCAGCAGTTTATCCCCTAGCGGGTACCCCTACGAGCAGTACTTC
CASSLSPSGYPYEQYF
>TRBJ1-4|NA|NA|15|TRBV10-3
TGTGCCATCAGTCGGGGAGGGAATGGTAATGAAAAACTGTTTTTT
CAISRGGNGNEKLFF
>TRBJ1-2|NA|NA|14|TRBV5-3
TGTGCCAGAAGCTTCCTAGCCAAGAACTATGGCTACACCTTC
CARSFLAKNYGYTF
>TRBJ1-2|NA|NA|13|TRBV7-9
TGTGCCAGCAGCTCCCCGCCGGGGGGGGGCTACACCTTC
CASSSPPGGGYTF
>TRBJ2-5|TRBD2|NA|17|TRBV7-2
TGTGCCAGCAGCCCGGGACTAGCGGGAGGAGTTGAAGAGACCCAGTACTTC
CASSPGLAGGVEETQYF
>TRBJ1-6|NA|NA|13|TRBV19
TGTGCCAGTAGGGGACGAGATAATTCACCCCTCCACTTT
CASRGRDNSPLHF
>TRBJ1-5|NA|NA|15|TRBV15
TGTGCCACCAGCAGAGATCCCCATAGCAATCAGCCCCAGCATTTT
CATSRDPHSNQPQHF
>TRBJ1-6|NA|NA|16|TRBV18
TGTGCCAGCTCACCATTTACAGGCGGCAAAGATTCACCCCTCCACTTT
CASSPFTGGKDSPLHF
>TRBJ1-1|NA|NA|16|TRBV30
TGTGCCTGGAGTTATCGCCCGTACGGGACCGAGTTAGAAGCTTTCTTT
CAWSYRPYGTELEAFF
>TRBJ2-7|TRBD2|once|15|TRBV19
TGTGCCAGTAGCCGGACTAGCGGGAGTATCTACGAGCAGTACTTC
CASSRTSGSIYEQYF
>TRBJ2-1|TRBD2|NA|15|TRBV14
TGTGCCAGCAGCTTCCGACTAGCGACCTACAATGAGCAGTTCTTC
CASSFRLATYNEQFF
>TRBJ2-1|NA|NA|15|TRBV9
TGTGCCAGCAGCGTAGAAGGAGAATCCTACAATGAGCAGTTCTTC
CASSVEGESYNEQFF
>TRBJ2-7|NA|NA|14|TRBV7-9
TGTGCCAGCAGCCCTCACACGGACAGCCACGAGCAGTACTTC
CASSPHTDSHEQYF
>TRBJ2-5|TRBD1|NA|16|TRBV7-2
TGTGCCAGCAGGGCCACGACCCTCGACAGGGTAGAGACCCAGTACTTC
CASRATTLDRVETQYF
>TRBJ1-2|NA|NA|14|TRBV2
TGTGCCAGCAGTGGTTTGGGGGAACACTATGGCTACACCTTC
CASSGLGEHYGYTF
>TRBJ2-1|NA|NA|14|TRBV7-2
TGTGCCAGCAGCTTAACAGAGAGGGGGAATGAGCAGTTCTTC
CASSLTERGNEQFF
>TRBJ2-3|TRBD2|NA|16|TRBV19
TGTGCCAGTAGTGACGGGCTAGCGGCCGACACAGATACGCAGTATTTT
CASSDGLAADTDTQYF
>TRBJ2-7|NA|few|13|TRBV11-2
TGTGCCAGCAGCTTACCCTCTATGCTCGAGCAGTACTTC
CASSLPSMLEQYF
>TRBJ1-4|TRBD1|few|15|TRBV4-1
TGCGCCAGCAGCCAAGGAGGGGACAGGGATGAAAAACTGTTTTTT
CASSQGGDRDEKLFF
>TRBJ1-2|NA|NA|16|TRBV18
TGTGCCAGCTCACCATACTCCCTACAGGATCGTGCTGGCTACACCTTC
CASSPYSLQDRAGYTF
>TRBJ1-1|NA|once|14|TRBV28
TGTGCCAGCAGTTTAGAGGGTATGAACACTGAAGCTTTCTTT
CASSLEGMNTEAFF
>TRBJ1-1|TRBD1|NA|15|TRBV2
TGTGCCAGCAGTCGGGACAGCCTCATGAACACTGAAGCTTTCTTT
CASSRDSLMNTEAFF
>TRBJ2-1|NA|NA|16|TRBV5-1
TGCGCCAGCAGGGAAACCGGGGCGCCCCAGGGGCATGAGCAGTTCTTC
CASRETGAPQGHEQFF
>TRBJ1-1|NA|few|15|TRBV4-3
TGCGCCAGCAGCCAAGAAAGGACACTCAGGGCTGAAGCTTTCTTT
CASSQERTLRAEAFF
>TRBJ1-5|NA|NA|16|TRBV7-2
TGTGCCAGCAGCTTAAGGCCAGCTTCCTACAATCAGCCCCAGCATTTT
CASSLRPASYNQPQHF
>TRBJ2-2|NA|few|15|TRBV19
TGTGCCAGTCGAATTGGGCTGGCTGACACCGGGGAGCTGTTTTTT
CASRIGLADTGELFF
>TRBJ2-5|TRBD1|NA|15|TRBV6-1
TGTGCCAGCAGTGAATTGGGACAGGCTAGGGTGACCCAGTACTTC
CASSELGQARVTQYF
>TRBJ1-2|TRBD1|NA|16|TRBV23-1
TGCGCCAGCAGTCAATCGTGGGACAGGGCCCTCTATGGCTACACCTTC
CASSQSWDRALYGYTF
>TRBJ2-1|TRBD2|NA|15|TRBV5-1
TGCGCCAGCAGCTTGCCTAGCGGGAGGGAGGGTGAGCAGTTCTTC
CASSLPSGREGEQFF
>TRBJ1-1|NA|NA|15|TRBV11-2
TGTGCCAGCAGCTCCCGGGGGACTATGAACACTGAAGCTTTCTTT
CASSSRGTMNTEAFF
>TRBJ1-5|NA|NA|15|TRBV6-6
TGTGCCAGCAGAGGAGGGAATCGAAGCAATCAGCCCCAGCATTTT
CASRGGNRSNQPQHF
>TRBJ1-1|NA|NA|16|TRBV9
TGTGCCAGCAACTCCGGGACCGAGGGGCCGAACACTGAAGCTTTCTTT
CASNSGTEGPNTEAFF
>TRBJ2-5|NA|few|14|TRBV11-2
TGTGCCAGCAGCTTAGAACCGGGCTCAGAGACCCAGTACTTC
CASSLEPGSETQYF
>TRBJ1-4|NA|NA|11|TRBV5-5
TGTGCCAGCAGCTTGGGGGGAAAACTGTTTTTT
CASSLGGKLFF
>TRBJ1-6|NA|NA|15|TRBV7-3
TGTGCCAGCAGCTTAAAAGGGCGAGAACGATCACCCCTCCACTTT
CASSLKGRERSPLHF
>TRBJ2-3|NA|NA|14|TRBV5-1
TGCGCCAGCAGCTCCCAGAGCCAAATAGATACGCAGTATTTT
CASSSQSQIDTQYF
>TRBJ1-6|TRBD1|NA|16|TRBV4-3
TGCGCCAGCAGCCAAGATTGGAGGGGGCTAGGTTCACCCCTCCACTTT
CASSQDWRGLGSPLHF
>TRBJ1-2|NA|NA|13|TRBV19
TGTGCCAGTAGTATACAGGGGAACTATGGCTACACCTTC
CASSIQGNYGYTF
>TRBJ2-4|NA|NA|14|TRBV23-1
TGCGCCAGCAGTCTCCCAGGGATCCAAAACATTCAGTACTTC
CASSLPGIQNIQYF
>TRBJ1-2|NA|NA|15|TRBV5-1
TGCGCCAGCAGCTTGGCCAAGGGGGAAAGCTATGGCTACACCTTC
CASSLAKGESYGYTF
>TRBJ1-5|NA|NA|14|TRBV5-6
TGTGCCAGCAGCTTTAGAGGGGGAAATCAGCCCCAGCATTTT
CASSFRGGNQPQHF
>TRBJ1-3|TRBD1|NA|15|TRBV30
TGTGCCTGGAGTGTACTCGGGACAGCTGGAAACACCATATATTTT
CAWSVLGTAGNTIYF
>TRBJ2-2|NA|NA|13|TRBV7-9
TGTGCCAGCCCAAGAGGGTACACCGGGGAGCTGTTTTTT
CASPRGYTGELFF
>TRBJ2-1|TRBD2|NA|15|TRBV28
TGTGCCAGTGACGGGAGGGCTAGCTCCTACAATGAGCAGTTCTTC
CASDGRASSYNEQFF
>TRBJ1-4|NA|NA|15|TRBV28
TGTGCCAGCAGTGCTCGGGAGGCAACTAATGAAAAACTGTTTTTT
CASSAREATNEKLFF
>TRBJ1-5|TRBD1|NA|17|TRBV28
TGTGCCAGCAGTTTGACCCCGGGACAGGGAGACAATCAGCCCCAGCATTTT
CASSLTPGQGDNQPQHF